This TCR beta chain was identified in a study of identical twins. This clonotype was counted ten times or more. Its antigen is still unknown. The study, taken as a whole, reports: Twin pairs had excess sharing that was weaker in beta out-of-frame sequences.

Deletions cut 5 bases from V and 0 bases from J, with 11 bases between. The CDR3 extends over 15 amino acids. CDR1 SGHTA and CDR2 FQGNSA come from the germline V gene. Via MiXCR, TCRdb re-called the 5' RACE reads, giving one row per CDR3 protein. The repertoire consists of under 250,000 distinct CDR3 sequences, with roughly 9.4% occurring once and the leading ten covering roughly 5%. The chain employs TRBV7-2 and TRBJ2-1; the D is unclear. The sequence was collected from a woman aged 18-29 years in good health. The sequenced material came from memory (CD45RO+) T cells sorted from blood. This CDR3 is CASSQLASSYNEQFF. The CDR3 nucleotides read TGTGCCAGCAGCCAACTTGCGAGCTCCTACAATGAGCAGTTCTTC.